This T cell receptor (beta chain) comes out of a study of blood T cell repertoires in COVID-19. There are 15 residues in the CDR3. The germline V and J ends were trimmed by 0 bases and 5 bases, with 11 bases remaining between them. In germline, CDR1 is LGHDT, CDR2 YNNKEL (reference sequence). Original data processing: Nucleated cell counts were estimated from reference gene primer amplification. Using immunoSEQ multiplex PCR, the repertoire was profiled, and TCRdb retains in-frame clones only, with some absent. The DNA gave D and trimming, while V, J and clone size come from that table. The data hold 75,000 to 95,000 clones, with 87% observed a single time.

The source of this sequence is a man aged 55 to 70 with acute or convalescent COVID-19. V is TRBV3-1 (or the pseudogene TRBV3-2) and J is TRBJ1-3, with a weak D call TRBD1 (5 bases). The material sequenced was peripheral blood. The CDR3 loop reads CASSQEWGQRNTIYF. The DNA of the CDR3 is TGTGCCAGCAGCCAAGAATGGGGCCAAAGAAACACCATATATTTT.